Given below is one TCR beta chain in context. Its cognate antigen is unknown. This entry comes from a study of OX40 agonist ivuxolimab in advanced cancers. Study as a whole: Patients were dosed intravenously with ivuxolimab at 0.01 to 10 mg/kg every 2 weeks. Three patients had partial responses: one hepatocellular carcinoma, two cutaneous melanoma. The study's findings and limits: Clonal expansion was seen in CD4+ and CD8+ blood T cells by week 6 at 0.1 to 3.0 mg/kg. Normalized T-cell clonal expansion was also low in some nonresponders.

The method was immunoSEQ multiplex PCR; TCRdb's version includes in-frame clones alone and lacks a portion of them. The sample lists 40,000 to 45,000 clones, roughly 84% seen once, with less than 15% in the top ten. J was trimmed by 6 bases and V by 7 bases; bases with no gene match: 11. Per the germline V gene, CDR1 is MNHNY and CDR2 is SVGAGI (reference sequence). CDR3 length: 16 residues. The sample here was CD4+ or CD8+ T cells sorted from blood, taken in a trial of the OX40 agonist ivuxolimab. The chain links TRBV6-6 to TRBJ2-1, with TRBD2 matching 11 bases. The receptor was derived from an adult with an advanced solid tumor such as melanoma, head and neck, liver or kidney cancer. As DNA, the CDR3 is TGTGCCAGCACCTTCCTGACTAGCGGGATCGTCAATGAGCAGTTCTTC. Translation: CASTFLTSGIVNEQFF.